A single sample gave rise to the 28 T cell receptor beta chains below, sequenced in a study of shared clonotypes between healthy human individuals. Profiled with immunoSEQ multiplex PCR; TCRdb holds only in-frame clones, not every one. The repertoire holds about 110,000 clones, with 68% as singletons. Sequencing was performed on memory CD8+ T cells sorted from blood. Documented subset: CD45RO+ cells pooled with CCR7-negative TemRA cells. The source is a woman aged 25 to 45 in good health.

The chain recombines TRBV5-1 with TRBJ1-2; D remains ambiguous. Germline V gene data show CDR1 as SGHRS and CDR2 as YFSETQ. V was cut by 4 bases and J by 0 bases, with 10 bases left in between. The CDR3 covers 14 residues. The CDR3 protein is CASSAEPTNYGYTF. The CDR3 DNA reads TGCGCCAGCAGCGCTGAACCTACTAACTATGGCTACACCTTC.

J is TRBJ2-1 and V is TRBV29-1, with D unresolved. The CDR3 contains 13 residues. V shed 3 bases and J shed 6 bases, with 12 bases lying between them. Germline V gene lookup returns CDR1 SQVTM and CDR2 ANQGSEA. CDR3 sequence: CSVDGNWANEQFF. The CDR3 region has the DNA TGCAGCGTTGACGGAAATTGGGCCAATGAGCAGTTCTTC.

As regards this clone: With only one base between it and a far larger clone, this is likely a read error. Other DNA variants within this sample encode the same CDR3. V usage is TRBV15 and J usage is TRBJ2-7; possibly TRBD2 for D (7 bases). This CDR3 spans 15 amino acids. Per the germline V gene, CDR1 is LNHNV and CDR2 is YYDKDF (reference sequence). V was shortened by 0 bases and J by 10 bases, with 19 bases between the two germline ends. The CDR3 spells CATSRDRGGASEQYF. CDR3 DNA sequence: TGTGCCACCAGCAGAGATAGGGGGGGCGCGTCCGAACAGTACTTC. Using reference TRBV15 and TRBJ2-7 for the parts outside the CDR3, the full variable domain is DAMVIQNPRYQVTQFGKPVTLSCSQTLNHNVMYWYQQKSSQAPKLLFHYYDKDFNNEADTPDNFQSRRPNTSFCFLDIRSPGLGDTAMYLCATSRDRGGASEQYFGPGTRLTVT.

This clone has just a few counts. V and J are TRBV18 and TRBJ2-7; 7 bases align to TRBD2. This CDR3 spans 13 amino acids. V dropped 5 bases and J dropped 4; count of bases not matched to a gene: 5. CDR1 is KGHSH, CDR2 LQKENI, per germline. CDR3 sequence reads: CASSFSGAYEQYF. As DNA, the CDR3 is TGTGCCAGCTCATTCAGCGGGGCATACGAGCAGTACTTC.

The V and J genes are TRBV25-1 and TRBJ2-7; D possibly uses TRBD1 or TRBD2 (5 bases each). The CDR3 extends over 16 amino acids. V shed 1 base and J shed 6 bases, with 19 bases lying between them. Germline V lookup: CDR1 MGHDK, CDR2 SYGVNS. The CDR3 DNA follows: TGTGCCAGCAGTGAATCTAGGGGAACGGGGATAATCGAGCAGTACTTC. It is translated as CASSESRGTGIIEQYF.

Details on this clone: The same CDR3 is also encoded by other DNA sequences in this sample. J is TRBJ2-1 and V is TRBV20-1; no clear D. V shed 3 bases and J shed 4 bases, with 4 bases lying between them. Germline loops: CDR1 DFQATT, CDR2 SNEGSKA (reference sequence). The CDR3 totals 11 residues. The CDR3 spells CSASSYNEQFF. CDR3 nucleotides: TGCAGTGCTAGTTCTTACAATGAGCAGTTCTTC.

This chain links TRBV4-1 with TRBJ2-5; D could derive from TRBD1 or TRBD2 (5 bases each). The CDR3 contains 16 residues. Trimming took off 2 bases at V and 5 bases at J, with 18 bases between the two ends. Germline V gene lookup returns CDR1 MGHRA and CDR2 YSYEKL. The CDR3 protein is CASSQQGGPSEETQYF. Here the CDR3 DNA reads TGCGCCAGCAGCCAACAGGGCGGGCCCTCCGAGGAGACCCAGTACTTC.

J is TRBJ1-1 and V is TRBV29-1; no definite D call. The V end was cut by 3 bases, the J end by 6 bases, with 8 bases between. Germline V lookup: CDR1 SQVTM, CDR2 ANQGSEA. This CDR3 region has 11 residues. In nucleotides, the CDR3 is TGCAGCGTTGAGAACGGCGCTGAAGCTTTCTTT. Its protein is CSVENGAEAFF. The full variable domain, its missing parts supplied by reference TRBV29-1 and TRBJ1-1, is SAVISQKPSRDICQRGTSLTIQCQVDSQVTMMFWYRQQPGQSLTLIATANQGSEATYESGFVIDKFPISRPNLTFSTLTVSNMSPEDSSIYLCSVENGAEAFFGQGTRLTVV.

The V and J genes are TRBV6-5 and TRBJ2-7; D is ambiguous. Trimming left V 5 bases short and J 2 bases short, with 10 bases between. The CDR3 runs to 13 residues. CDR1 and CDR2 (germline): MNHEY, SVGAGI. The CDR3 coding sequence is TGTGCCAGCAGTAATGCCCGAGCCTACGAGCAGTACTTC. Protein sequence: CASSNARAYEQYF.

The V and J genes are TRBV9 and TRBJ2-7, with D perhaps TRBD2 (5 bases). The germline V gene has CDR1 SGDLS and CDR2 YYNGEE. This CDR3 contains 11 residues. V lost 7 bases and J 4 bases, leaving 9 bases between the germline ends. This CDR3 is CASSPGYEQYF. In nucleotides, the CDR3 is TGTGCCAGCTCCCCGGGGTACGAGCAGTACTTC.

This chain links TRBV18 with TRBJ2-3; D call uncertain. The germline V and J ends were trimmed by 0 bases and 0 bases, with 1 base remaining between them. The CDR3 has 13 residues. Per the germline V gene, CDR1 is KGHSH and CDR2 is LQKENI. CDR3 in DNA: TGTGCCAGCTCACCACCTAGCACAGATACGCAGTATTTT. Encoded protein: CASSPPSTDTQYF.

The chain employs TRBV13 and TRBJ2-2; TRBD2 is a possible D gene (6 bases). The ends were cut back, 3 bases at V and 4 bases at J, with 12 bases in the middle. The CDR3 length is 15 residues. Looked up from germline, CDR1 is PRHDT and CDR2 is FYEKMQ (reference sequence). The CDR3 region is CASSLEGDGTGELFF. CDR3 sequence (DNA): TGTGCCAGCAGCTTGGAGGGAGATGGCACCGGGGAGCTGTTTTTT.

The J gene is TRBJ2-7, the V gene TRBV5-4, with D uncertain. The CDR3 runs to 17 residues. V was trimmed by 3 bases and J by 0 bases, leaving 19 bases between them. Germline CDR1 reads SGHNT; CDR2 reads YYREEE (reference sequence). CDR3: CASSSPPPLESSYEQYF. The DNA of the CDR3 is TGTGCCAGCAGCTCCCCCCCTCCGCTAGAGAGCTCCTACGAGCAGTACTTC.

CDR3 DNA: TGTGCCAGCAGTTACGCCAGAAACACCGGGGAGCTGTTTTTT. Its translation is CASSYARNTGELFF. The chain is built from TRBV6-6 and TRBJ2-2; D not certain. V was clipped by 2 bases and J by 2 bases, with 6 bases between them. The CDR3 extends over 14 amino acids. CDR1 MNHNY and CDR2 SVGAGI come from the germline V gene (reference sequence).

The chain couples TRBV27 to TRBJ1-3; no reliable D call. This CDR3 spans 14 amino acids. Germline CDR1 MNHEY, CDR2 SMNVEV (reference sequence). V lost 4 bases and J lost 1, with 8 bases in between. The CDR3 bases are TGTGCCAGCAGTTCCCCAGGTTCTGGAAACACCATATATTTT. Translation: CASSSPGSGNTIYF.

The V gene is TRBV6-4, the J gene TRBJ2-3; 10 bases align to TRBD2. V shed 4 bases, J shed 3 bases, and the junction held 4 bases outside the gene matches. CDR1 MRHNA and CDR2 SNTAGT come from the germline V gene. This CDR3 spans 15 amino acids. In DNA, the CDR3 is TGTGCCAGCAGTGTACTAGCGGGAAGAACAGATACGCAGTATTTT. Translating gives CASSVLAGRTDTQYF.

The chain is built from TRBV6-5 and TRBJ1-4, with D hard to call. V was trimmed by 0 bases and J by 5 bases, leaving 10 bases between them. Germline V gene sequence: CDR1 MNHEY, CDR2 SVGAGI. This CDR3 region has 15 residues. CDR3 residues: CASSYSFVTNEKLFF. In nucleotides, the CDR3 is TGTGCCAGCAGTTACTCCTTCGTGACCAATGAAAAACTGTTTTTT.

The chain is built from TRBV5-8 and TRBJ2-3; a weak D match, TRBD2 (5 bases). Germline loops: CDR1 SGHTS, CDR2 YDEGEE. Trimming took 6 bases from V and 5 from J, leaving 13 bases between them. The CDR3 contains 13 residues. The CDR3 loop is CASTTWEKDTQYF. For the CDR3, the DNA is TGTGCCAGCACCACATGGGAGAAAGATACGCAGTATTTT.

CDR3 sequence reads: CASSLAVAGVDEQYF. In DNA form, the CDR3 reads TGTGCCAGCAGCTTAGCAGTGGCGGGAGTTGACGAGCAGTACTTC. This chain uses TRBV7-8 with TRBJ2-5, with 7 bases lining up with TRBD2. The J call is doubtful: the DNA matches TRBJ2-7 better. This CDR3 comprises 15 residues. Per germline, CDR1 SGHVS and CDR2 FQNEAQ.

The chain links TRBV28 to TRBJ2-1, with D perhaps TRBD2 (6 bases). Germline assignment: CDR1 MDHEN and CDR2 SYDVKM. V shed 5 bases and J shed 2 bases, with 13 bases lying between them. This CDR3 region has 15 residues. The CDR3: CASSVTSPPYNEQFF. In nucleotides, the CDR3 is TGTGCCAGCAGTGTCACTAGCCCCCCCTACAATGAGCAGTTCTTC.

This chain connects TRBV28 to TRBJ2-1; no clear D. Trimming took 8 bases from V and 0 from J, leaving 5 bases between them. The germline CDR1 and CDR2 sequences are MDHEN and SYDVKM. CDR3 size: 12 residues. CDR3 loop: CASFSSYNEQFF. Here the CDR3 DNA reads TGTGCCAGCTTTAGCTCCTACAATGAGCAGTTCTTC.

The chain joins TRBV5-6 to TRBJ2-7; a possible D gene is TRBD1 (6 bases). The CDR3 runs to 15 residues. Germline V lookup: CDR1 SGHDT, CDR2 YYEEEE. Trimming took 1 base from V and 5 from J, leaving 16 bases between them. The CDR3 sequence is CASSLYWGQGDEQYF. CDR3 bases: TGTGCCAGCAGCTTGTACTGGGGGCAGGGCGACGAGCAGTACTTC.

This clone was found a few times. The chain employs TRBV7-9 and TRBJ2-1; 8 nucleotides line up with TRBD1. Trimming took 4 bases from V and 7 from J; bases not matched to a gene: 9. This CDR3 is 15 amino acids long. The germline CDR1 and CDR2 sequences are SEHNR and FQNEAQ (reference sequence). In DNA form, the CDR3 reads TGTGCCAGCAGCTGGGCAGGGGGCCCTTCGAATGAGCAGTTCTTC. The encoded protein is CASSWAGGPSNEQFF.

The chain links TRBV5-6 to TRBJ2-7; TRBD1 aligns across 8 bases. The length of the CDR3 is 15 residues. Trimming removed 4 bases from V and 5 bases from J; junction bases left unmatched: 11. Per germline, CDR1 SGHDT and CDR2 YYEEEE. CDR3 region: CASSALDREVNEQYF. CDR3 in DNA: TGTGCCAGCAGCGCACTGGACAGGGAAGTAAACGAGCAGTACTTC.

V is TRBV27 and J is TRBJ2-7, with 11 bases that match TRBD2. The CDR3 has 15 residues. Germline CDR1 MNHEY, CDR2 SMNVEV (reference sequence). J was trimmed by 4 bases and V by 5 bases; bases with no gene match: 7. DNA for the CDR3: TGTGCCAGCAGTCCTAGGACTAGCGGGCCATACGAGCAGTACTTC. The encoded protein is CASSPRTSGPYEQYF.

The V gene is TRBV11-1, the J gene TRBJ2-1; no reliable D call. The CDR3 spans 11 residues. V gave up 5 bases and J gave up 6 bases, with 5 bases separating them. Germline values: CDR1 SGHAT, CDR2 FQDESV (reference sequence). CDR3 protein: CASSLGNEQFF. DNA for the CDR3: TGTGCCAGCAGCCTAGGCAATGAGCAGTTCTTC. The full variable domain, with the rest looked up from reference TRBV11-1 and TRBJ2-1, is EAEVAQSPRYKITEKSQAVAFWCDPISGHATLYWYRQILGQGPELLVQFQDESVVDDSQLPKDRFSAERLKGVDSTLKIQPAELGDSAMYLCASSLGNEQFFGPGTRLTVL.

Comment on this clone: Other DNA sequences of this sample code for an identical CDR3. The J gene is TRBJ2-3, the V gene TRBV6-6; D remains ambiguous. This CDR3 is 12 amino acids long. Germline CDR1 is MNHNY and CDR2 is SVGAGI (reference sequence). V gave up 2 bases and J gave up 4 bases, with 4 bases separating them. The CDR3 is CASSYGPDTQYF. The CDR3 DNA follows: TGTGCCAGCAGTTACGGGCCAGATACGCAGTATTTT.

The chain employs TRBV5-1 and TRBJ2-2; D gene unclear. V gave up 1 base and J gave up 6 bases, with 7 bases separating them. CDR3 length equals 13 residues. Germline V CDR1 and CDR2: SGHRS, YFSETQ. The CDR3 coding sequence is TGCGCCAGCAGCTTGTCTGGGCCCGGGGAGCTGTTTTTT. It is translated as CASSLSGPGELFF.